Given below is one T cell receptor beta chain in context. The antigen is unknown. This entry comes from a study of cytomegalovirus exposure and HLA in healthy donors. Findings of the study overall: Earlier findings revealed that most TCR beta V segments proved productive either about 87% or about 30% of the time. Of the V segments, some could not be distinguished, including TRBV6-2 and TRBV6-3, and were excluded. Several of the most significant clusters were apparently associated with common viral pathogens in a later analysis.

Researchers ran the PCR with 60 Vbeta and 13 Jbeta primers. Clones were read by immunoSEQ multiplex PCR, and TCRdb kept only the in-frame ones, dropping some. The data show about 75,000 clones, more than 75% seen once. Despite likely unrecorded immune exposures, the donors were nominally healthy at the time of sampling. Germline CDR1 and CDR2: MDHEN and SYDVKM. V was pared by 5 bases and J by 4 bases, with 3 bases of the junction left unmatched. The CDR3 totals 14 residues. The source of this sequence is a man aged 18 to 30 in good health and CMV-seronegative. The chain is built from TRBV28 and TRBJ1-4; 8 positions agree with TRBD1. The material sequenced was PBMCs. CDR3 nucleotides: TGTGCCAGCAGTACACAGGGGGTTAATGAAAAACTGTTTTTT. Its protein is CASSTQGVNEKLFF.